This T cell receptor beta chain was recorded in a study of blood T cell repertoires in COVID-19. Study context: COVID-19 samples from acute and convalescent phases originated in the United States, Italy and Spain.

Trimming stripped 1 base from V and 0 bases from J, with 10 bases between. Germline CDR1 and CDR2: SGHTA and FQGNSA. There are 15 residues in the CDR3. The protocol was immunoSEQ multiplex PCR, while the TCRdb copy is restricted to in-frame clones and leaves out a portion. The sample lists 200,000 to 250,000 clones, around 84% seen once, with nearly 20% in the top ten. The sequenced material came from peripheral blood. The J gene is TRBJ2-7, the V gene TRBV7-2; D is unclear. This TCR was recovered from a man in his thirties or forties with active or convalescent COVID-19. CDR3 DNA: TGTGCCAGCAGCTTAGGAAGTGGGCGCTCCTACGAGCAGTACTTC. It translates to CASSLGSGRSYEQYF.